This T cell receptor beta chain is from a study of regulatory T cells in long-lasting Graves disease. Both iRepertoire HTBI primers and Arm-PCR of CDR3 regions were used to build the TCR beta libraries. One entry per CDR3 protein results from TCRdb running MiXCR on the multiplex PCR reads. The table has approximately 470,000 distinct CDR3 sequences, 15% to 20% seen once. The time point denotes: newly diagnosed GD, antithyroid drugs for less than 3 months. PBMC-derived RNA was used for the TCR library. This clonotype showed up just a few times. Per the germline V gene, CDR1 is SGHAT and CDR2 is FQDESV (reference sequence). V shed 5 bases and J shed 6 bases, with 13 bases lying between them. The CDR3 has 14 amino acids. The sample was also linked to a second study, of T cells in Graves' hyperthyroidism and ophthalmopathy.

The sample here was peripheral blood mononuclear cells (PBMCs), taken at new diagnosis, from a patient treated with antithyroid drugs. This chain connects TRBV11-1 to TRBJ2-2; the D gene is possibly TRBD2 (6 bases). This sequence originates from a man between 40 and 49 years old with Graves disease. The DNA for the CDR3 is TGTGCCAGCAGCGCCGCCCGACTAGCCGGGGAGCTGTTTTTT. It encodes CASSAARLAGELFF. Variable domain in full (rest from reference TRBV11-1 and TRBJ2-2): EAEVAQSPRYKITEKSQAVAFWCDPISGHATLYWYRQILGQGPELLVQFQDESVVDDSQLPKDRFSAERLKGVDSTLKIQPAELGDSAMYLCASSAARLAGELFFGEGSRLTVL.